The sequence of this T cell receptor beta chain was determined in a study of T cell responses to AZD1222 COVID-19 vaccine (dated by TCRdb to about 2021). As for the study more broadly: AZD1222 recipients given second doses at about 4 weeks or at about 12 weeks were pooled, since spike-specific TCR depth and breadth were not found to differ between the two schedules. A total of 230 to 250 trial participants underwent TCR sequencing, of whom some 200 had received two doses of AZD1222 and about 25 had received two doses of the MenACWY control vaccine. Trial participants were enrolled by age into subgroups of 18-55, 56-69 and 70-plus years, and about 150, 27 and 61 TCR-sequenced participants, respectively, were included in these subgroups. Study-level results and caveats: After two AZD1222 doses, both the breadth and the depth of spike-specific TCRs were significantly higher than at day 0 and than in MenACWY recipients. Epitopes outside the regions mutated in the B.1.351 and B.1.1.7 variants were reportedly recognized by nearly half of the unique spike-specific TCRs. No day 14 peak-response samples were available, so repertoires were characterized only after the peak T cell response. Most participants were white British and females outnumbered males, and the authors suggested that clonal diversity may have been underestimated. CD4 TCRs associated with the vaccine covered the entire spike protein, and the dominant responses were in regions 160-218 and 743-854. The 56-69-year group was small, and its depth increase did not reach significance, likely because of low power. Conclusions about previously exposed vaccinees were limited because only six AZD1222 recipients were SARS-CoV-2 seropositive at baseline.

The CDR3 regions of human TCRbeta chains were analyzed by immunosequencing. The study's processing was this. Repertoire TCRs were matched against a reference library of SARS-CoV-2-specific TCRs generated with the MIRA antigen-specificity platform. Breadth meant the fraction of unique TCRs that were SARS-CoV-2-associated, whereas depth meant the fraction of total T cells that were SARS-CoV-2-associated. Using the MIRA data, every spike-specific TCR was mapped to the spike region that the TCR reacted to and assigned to either a CD4 or a CD8 class. Log10-transformed breadth and depth values were compared by one-way ANOVA with Sidak's multiple comparisons tests. TCRdb limited this immuneACCESS table to in-frame rearrangements with V and J called. A share of clones is missing; checked studies link under half to unresolved V genes, and the rest is unexplained. V, J and clone size reflect that table, while D and trimming were determined from the DNA. Here the sample has 120,000 or so clones; more than 75% occur a single time. 10% of the sample belongs to the ten largest clones.

Compared with germline, V lacks 3 bases and J lacks 5 bases; bases without a gene match: 4. The CDR1 and CDR2 encoded by the germline V gene are SGHRS and YFSETQ. The CDR3 has 15 amino acids, counting the end cysteine and phenylalanine. Only the CDR3 DNA is retained, 45 bases long and in frame from the first base. According to the study, the label for this sample's time point signals: baseline before first vaccination. The vaccinee samples were drawn from two UK trials, COV001 and COV002, one of which was a single-blind randomized controlled phase 2/3 trial testing AZD1222 (ChAdOx1 nCoV-19) in healthy adults. Trial participant PBMC samples were collected at day 0 and day 28 after the second dose for TCRbeta chain sequencing. This clone was detected only once. No antigen is known for it. Base qualities were left out, and no much larger clone turns up one base away.

This receptor chain uses TRBV5-1 and TRBJ2-2, and 10 junctional nucleotides match TRBD2. The receptor was isolated from an adult in good health. Here the sequenced sample was peripheral blood, taken on day 0 of AZD1222 vaccination. The nucleotide sequence is given as TGCGCCAGCAGCTACCAGACTAGCGGGACCGGGGAGCTGTTTTTT. Translated, this is CASSYQTSGTGELFF.